This T cell receptor (beta chain) is drawn from a study of blood T cell repertoires in COVID-19. Across the whole study: Sites in the United States, Italy and Spain provided acute and convalescent COVID-19 samples. From T cells, B-cell-depleted T cells, or PBMCs came the material, which was cDNA or gDNA.

The Seattle patients joined while their infection was active and were tracked longitudinally afterward. V shed 3 bases and J 6 bases; nucleotides not matched to a gene: 6. Germline V CDR1 and CDR2: SGDLS, YYNGEE. The CDR3 has 15 amino acids. In the authors' methods: Using reference gene primer amplification, nucleated cell counts were estimated. The data were produced by immunoSEQ multiplex PCR, yet TCRdb's version contains in-frame clones alone and is incomplete. The DNA gave D and trimming, while V, J and clone size come from that table. The profile shows hundreds of thousands of clones, 75% to 90% of them singletons.

V and J are TRBV9 and TRBJ1-4, with 9 positions matching TRBD1. Material: peripheral blood. This receptor was identified in a man between 18 and 29 years old with COVID-19, enrolled during active disease. Here the CDR3 reads CASSERTGVYEKLFF. The CDR3 DNA reads TGTGCCAGCAGCGAAAGGACAGGGGTATATGAAAAACTGTTTTTT.